This TCR delta chain derives from a study of gamma-delta T cells after stem cell transplantation. This CDR3 comprises 20 residues. In germline, CDR1 is TSWWSYY, CDR2 QGS. The germline V and J ends were trimmed by 0 bases and 0 bases, with 23 bases remaining between them. TCRdb reran clone calling via CATT on the RT-PCR reads. The top ten clones hold 4.5% to 7.5% of a sample with about 7,800 delta-chain clones, about 14% of them seen once. This clone was observed a few times. V usage is TRDV1 and J usage is TRDJ1, with D possibly matching TRDD3 (5 bases). The sequence was obtained from a human donor. It is not recorded whose cells these are; they may come from a transplant donor. Input material: gamma-delta T cells. The CDR3 DNA sequence: TGTGCTCTTGGGGAACTCTTTCCCGCGCCCTGGGCGCTATACACCGATAAACTCATCTTT. Its translation: CALGELFPAPWALYTDKLIF.